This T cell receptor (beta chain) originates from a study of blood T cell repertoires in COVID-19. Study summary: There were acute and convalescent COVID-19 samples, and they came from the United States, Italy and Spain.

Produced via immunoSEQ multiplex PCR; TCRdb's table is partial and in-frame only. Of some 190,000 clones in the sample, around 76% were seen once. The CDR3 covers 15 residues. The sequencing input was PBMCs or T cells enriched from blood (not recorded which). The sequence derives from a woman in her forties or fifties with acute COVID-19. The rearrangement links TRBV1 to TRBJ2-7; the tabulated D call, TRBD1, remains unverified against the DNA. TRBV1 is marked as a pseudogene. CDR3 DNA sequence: TGCACCAGCAGCCAAAGGGACAGAACCTCATACGAGCAGTACGTC. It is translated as CTSSQRDRTSYEQYV.